Shown below are 27 T cell receptor beta chains from a single sample sequenced in a study of a mutant IDH1 vaccine in newly diagnosed glioma. Their cognate antigens are unknown. The time point denotes: week 23, last vaccination. Every single dose of the vaccine, 300 ug of mutant IDH1 20-mer peptide, came with topical imiquimod. The repertoire was sequenced with immunoSEQ multiplex PCR; TCRdb's copy has only in-frame clones and lacks some. This sample has 60,000 to 85,000 clones, with roughly 85% found just once. The sequences come from PBMCs, collected from a glioma patient whose treatment included an IDH1 peptide vaccine. Receptor source: a woman between 45 and 60 years old with glioma.

The chain combines TRBV10-3 with TRBJ1-6; the match to TRBD1 covers 9 bases. Germline lookup yields CDR1 ENHRY and CDR2 SYGVKD. Trimming cost V 4 bases and J 0 bases; bases outside gene matches: 7. This CDR3 has 18 residues. Here the CDR3 reads CAISGAGTGSSYNSPLHF. The CDR3, as DNA: TGTGCCATCAGTGGGGCCGGGACAGGGAGCTCCTATAATTCACCCCTCCACTTT.

This clone was observed a single time. This chain links TRBV18 with TRBJ2-3, with 9 bases lining up with TRBD1. Germline V lookup: CDR1 KGHSH, CDR2 LQKENI. The CDR3 is made up of 13 amino acids. Trimming cost V 4 bases and J 6 bases; bases outside gene matches: 2. CDR3 region: CASSRDRGDTQYF. CDR3 DNA sequence: TGTGCCAGCTCACGTGACAGGGGGGATACGCAGTATTTT. Variable domain in full (rest from reference TRBV18 and TRBJ2-3): NAGVMQNPRHLVRRRGQEARLRCSPMKGHSHVYWYRQLPEEGLKFMVYLQKENIIDESGMPKERFSAEFPKEGPSILRIQQVVRGDSAAYFCASSRDRGDTQYFGPGTRLTVL.

The chain is built from TRBV28 and TRBJ2-3; 11 positions agree with TRBD1. Germline assignment: CDR1 MDHEN and CDR2 SYDVKM. This CDR3 is built from 16 residues. The J segment lost 2 bases and the V segment lost 6 bases, leaving 7 bases of the junction unmatched. The CDR3 DNA is TGTGCCAGCAGCGCCCCCGGACAGGGGGCCACAGATACGCAGTATTTT. Its protein is CASSAPGQGATDTQYF.

V is TRBV5-1 and J is TRBJ1-2; perhaps TRBD1 as D (6 bases). The CDR3 is made up of 12 amino acids. Per the germline V gene, CDR1 is SGHRS and CDR2 is YFSETQ. Between the trimmed V and J ends, which lost 5 bases and 4 bases, there was a span of 9 bases. CDR3 sequence (DNA): TGCGCCAGCAGGGAGGACAGCTATGGCTACACCTTC. It specifies CASREDSYGYTF.

The V call is TRBV4-1, the J call TRBJ1-1; no reliable D call. CDR3 size: 15 residues. Germline lookup yields CDR1 MGHRA and CDR2 YSYEKL. With 2 bases removed from V and 0 bases from J, the gap between germline ends came to 10 bases. The CDR3 nucleotides read TGCGCCAGCAGCCAAACCGGGATAATGAACACTGAAGCTTTCTTT. Its translation is CASSQTGIMNTEAFF.

This chain uses TRBV15 with TRBJ2-5; 7 bases map to TRBD1. J gave up 11 bases and V 3 bases, and 6 bases lay outside the gene matches. The V gene's germline CDR1 is LNHNV and CDR2 YYDKDF (reference sequence). The CDR3 is made up of 12 amino acids. The CDR3 sequence: CATSRGQGEQYF. CDR3 sequence (DNA): TGTGCCACCAGCAGGGGGCAGGGGGAGCAGTACTTC.

V usage is TRBV19 and J usage is TRBJ1-5; 7 nucleotides align to TRBD1. V trimming: 6 bases; J trimming: 4 bases; junction bases outside the gene matches: 9. The CDR3 has 15 amino acids. Germline CDR1 LNHDA, CDR2 SQIVND (reference sequence). This CDR3 is CASRVRDSLNQPQHF. The DNA of the CDR3 is TGTGCCAGTAGAGTCCGGGACAGCCTTAATCAGCCCCAGCATTTT.

This chain links TRBV9 with TRBJ2-2; D remains unclear. Trimming took 0 bases from V and 7 from J, leaving 7 bases between them. The germline V gene has CDR1 SGDLS and CDR2 YYNGEE. This CDR3 is 13 amino acids long. DNA of the CDR3: TGTGCCAGCAGCGTAGTAGGAGTCGGGGAGCTGTTTTTT. Its protein is CASSVVGVGELFF.

This clone was recorded only once. The CDR3 nucleotides are TGCAGCGTTGGAGGGACTAGCAGACACTACGAGCAGTACTTC. Its protein is CSVGGTSRHYEQYF. The genes are TRBV29-1 and TRBJ2-7; 9 nucleotides align to TRBD2. The CDR3 length is 14 residues. Trimming at V came to 4 bases and at J to 3 bases, leaving 7 bases not matched to a gene. Germline values: CDR1 SQVTM, CDR2 ANQGSEA.

The chain couples TRBV6-6 to TRBJ2-7; D is possibly TRBD1 (6 bases). The germline gives CDR1 MNHNY, CDR2 SVGAGI (reference sequence). Trimming stripped 4 bases from V and 0 bases from J, with 13 bases between. The CDR3 spans 15 residues. As DNA, the CDR3 is TGTGCCAGCAGTTCGACAGGCGACAGCTCCTACGAGCAGTACTTC. Translated, it gives CASSSTGDSSYEQYF.

The chain uses TRBV7-9 and TRBJ1-2; 9 bases agree with TRBD1. CDR3 size: 15 residues. The germline CDR1 and CDR2 sequences are SEHNR and FQNEAQ (reference sequence). The junction had 7 bases not matched to a gene; V was cut back by 5 bases and J by 3 bases. DNA of the CDR3: TGTGCCAGCAGCGTTGGGACAGGGCTGGACTATGGCTACACCTTC. Translation gives CASSVGTGLDYGYTF.

This chain's CDR3 is CASSLTGTDTQYF. CDR3 DNA sequence: TGTGCCAGCAGCTTAACGGGCACAGATACGCAGTATTTT. V is TRBV13 and J is TRBJ2-3; D is ambiguous. The CDR3 extends over 13 amino acids. V shed 2 bases and J shed 1 base, with 4 bases lying between them. Looked up from germline, CDR1 is PRHDT and CDR2 is FYEKMQ (reference sequence).

The CDR3 here is CASSFLGEGTGELFF. The CDR3 DNA sequence: TGCGCCAGCAGCTTTTTAGGGGAGGGCACCGGGGAGCTGTTTTTT. The rearrangement uses TRBV5-1 and TRBJ2-2, with 7 bases fitting TRBD2. This CDR3 contains 15 residues. Per germline, CDR1 SGHRS and CDR2 YFSETQ. The junction had 5 bases not matched to a gene; V was cut back by 2 bases and J by 4 bases.

The rearrangement uses TRBV5-1 and TRBJ2-7, with TRBD1 matching 12 bases. The CDR3 covers 15 residues. V dropped 4 bases and J dropped 5; count of bases not matched to a gene: 7. Germline V gives CDR1 SGHRS, CDR2 YFSETQ. CDR3 nucleotides: TGCGCCAGCAGCCTGGGGACAGGGGGCACGGACGAGCAGTACTTC. It translates to CASSLGTGGTDEQYF.

This rearrangement joins TRBV6-5 to TRBJ1-5; D gene ambiguous. Germline V gene sequence: CDR1 MNHEY, CDR2 SVGAGI. V dropped 6 bases and J dropped 7 bases, with 13 bases sitting between them. The CDR3 length is 13 residues. The CDR3 here is CASSPSTEQPQHF. The CDR3 coding sequence is TGTGCCAGCAGCCCCTCTACCGAGCAGCCCCAGCATTTT.

This sequence joins TRBV7-8 and TRBJ2-2; 10 nucleotides match TRBD2. The trim removed 1 base at V and 1 base at J, leaving 12 bases unmatched. The CDR3 consists of 20 residues. Per germline, CDR1 SGHVS and CDR2 FQNEAQ. CDR3 nucleotide sequence: TGTGCCAGCAGCTTAGGACTCCCGGGACTAGCGCTAAAGAACACCGGGGAGCTGTTTTTT. Residues: CASSLGLPGLALKNTGELFF.

V usage is TRBV5-4 and J usage is TRBJ1-5, with D possibly TRBD1 on 5 matching bases. With 4 bases removed from V and 5 bases from J, the gap between germline ends came to 13 bases. Germline lookup yields CDR1 SGHNT and CDR2 YYREEE (reference sequence). The CDR3 is 14 residues long. The CDR3 here is CASSNQGDDQPQHF. As DNA, the CDR3 is TGTGCCAGCAGCAATCAGGGAGATGATCAGCCCCAGCATTTT.

V gene TRBV9 combines with J gene TRBJ1-1; a weak D match, TRBD1 (5 bases). The V gene's germline CDR1 is SGDLS and CDR2 YYNGEE. Trimming cost V 4 bases and J 4 bases, with 14 bases left between them. CDR3 length: 14 amino acids. DNA of the CDR3: TGTGCCAGCAGCCCCGGGGGGAGAGGCACTGAAGCTTTCTTT. This encodes CASSPGGRGTEAFF.

The chain employs TRBV7-9 and TRBJ2-7; TRBD2 might be the D (5 bases). This CDR3 is 14 amino acids long. Germline CDR1 SEHNR, CDR2 FQNEAQ (reference sequence). Trimming removed 5 bases from V and 3 bases from J, with 14 bases in between. DNA of the CDR3: TGTGCCAGCAGCCTCTCCCCCGGGATCTACGAGCAGTACTTC. This encodes CASSLSPGIYEQYF.

This clone has just one count. The chain combines TRBV10-3 with TRBJ2-3, with TRBD2 matching over 8 bases. V shed 6 bases and J 3 bases; nucleotides not matched to a gene: 8. Germline assignment: CDR1 ENHRY and CDR2 SYGVKD. The CDR3 length is 15 residues. The CDR3 DNA sequence: TGTGCCATCAGCCCAAGCGGGGGCGGGACAGATACGCAGTATTTT. Protein: CAISPSGGGTDTQYF.

The chain employs TRBV7-9 and TRBJ2-1, with 11 bases aligning to TRBD2. The V gene end was trimmed by 6 bases and the J gene end by 3 bases; junction bases not matched to a gene: 13. Germline lookup yields CDR1 SEHNR and CDR2 FQNEAQ (reference sequence). The CDR3 spans 18 residues. The CDR3 spells CASSTGLAVRGDYNEQFF. CDR3 bases: TGTGCCAGCAGTACGGGACTAGCGGTCCGGGGGGACTACAATGAGCAGTTCTTC.

The rearrangement links TRBV27 to TRBJ1-1; D may be TRBD1 (5 bases). Per the germline V gene, CDR1 is MNHEY and CDR2 is SMNVEV (reference sequence). This CDR3 has 15 amino acids. Trimming left V 9 bases short and J 0 bases short, with 17 bases between. CDR3 bases: TGTGCCAGTATCGACAGCGCGTCGATGAACACTGAAGCTTTCTTT. It translates to CASIDSASMNTEAFF.

The chain links TRBV28 to TRBJ1-3; the D is unclear. CDR1 MDHEN and CDR2 SYDVKM come from the germline V gene. V shed 0 bases and J shed 0 bases, with 6 bases lying between them. The CDR3 is 15 residues long. CDR3 region: CASSLWESSGNTIYF. CDR3 DNA: TGTGCCAGCAGTTTATGGGAAAGCTCTGGAAACACCATATATTTT.

In its sample, this clone was seen once. This sequence joins TRBV18 and TRBJ1-4; D is ambiguous. The germline gives CDR1 KGHSH, CDR2 LQKENI. Trimming cost V 2 bases and J 1 base, with 8 bases left between them. This CDR3 contains 15 residues. The CDR3 protein is CASSPVMGTNEKLFF. CDR3 DNA sequence: TGTGCCAGCTCACCAGTTATGGGAACTAATGAAAAACTGTTTTTT.

V usage is TRBV4-1 and J usage is TRBJ2-3; D is unresolved. The CDR3 extends over 18 amino acids. The V and J ends lost 0 bases and 2 bases respectively, with 18 bases between them. In germline, CDR1 is MGHRA, CDR2 YSYEKL. The CDR3 spells CASSQDPTLVEITDTQYF. The CDR3, as DNA: TGCGCCAGCAGCCAAGATCCGACCCTCGTAGAGATCACAGATACGCAGTATTTT.

The chain recombines TRBV9 with TRBJ2-1; 11 bases line up with TRBD2. The ends lost 0 bases at V and 8 bases at J; junction bases unmatched: 4. This CDR3 contains 15 residues. Germline loops: CDR1 SGDLS, CDR2 YYNGEE. The CDR3 nucleotides are TGTGCCAGCAGCGTAGAACTAGCGGGAGCGGATGAGCAGTTCTTC. Translated, it gives CASSVELAGADEQFF.

CDR3: CARSPTDRGTNEQFF. Written as DNA, the CDR3 is TGTGCCAGAAGCCCGACGGACAGGGGGACGAATGAGCAGTTCTTC. The chain joins TRBV7-5 to TRBJ2-1; the D call in the table, TRBD1, was not verified against the DNA. TRBV7-5 corresponds to a pseudogene. CDR3 length equals 15 residues.